The 5 T cell receptor beta chains below all came from one sample that was sequenced in a study of T cell repertoires in cytomegalovirus infection. A single record per CDR3 protein comes from TCRdb applying MiXCR to the reads. Of about 530,000 distinct CDR3 sequences detected, roughly 29% appear once; the ten largest clones hold 13%. What was sequenced was PBMCs. The receptors stem from a human donor in good health (CMV status not recorded). Some clones in this sample may be carry-over from other donors' samples.

This clonotype was seen more than once but under ten times. The chain couples TRBV7-2 to TRBJ2-1; D is uncertain. The CDR3 contains 12 residues. Trimming took off 3 bases at V and 6 bases at J, with 6 bases between the two ends. CDR1 is SGHTA and CDR2 is FQGNSA in the germline V gene. This chain's CDR3 is CASSFWRNEQFF. The CDR3 DNA is TGTGCCAGCAGCTTTTGGCGCAATGAGCAGTTCTTC.

This clonotype was seen a handful of times. The V call is TRBV7-3, the J call TRBJ2-7; 10 positions agree with TRBD2. The CDR3 loop spans 14 amino acids. Germline V gene lookup returns CDR1 SGHTA and CDR2 FQGTGA. In nucleotides, the CDR3 is TGTGCATCCGCGGGGCTAGCGGGAGTGAGCGAGCAGTACTTC. As protein: CASAGLAGVSEQYF. Drawing the rest from reference TRBV7-3 and TRBJ2-7, the complete variable domain is GAGVSQTPSNKVTEKGKYVELRCDPISGHTALYWYRQSLGQGPEFLIYFQGTGAADDSGLPNDRFFAVRPEGSVSTLKIQRTERGDSAVYLCASAGLAGVSEQYFGPGTRLTVT.

The chain carries TRBV9 and TRBJ2-3, with D possibly matching TRBD2 (5 bases). The germline V gene encodes CDR1 SGDLS and CDR2 YYNGEE. This CDR3 spans 11 amino acids. Trimming stripped 2 bases from V and 8 bases from J, with 6 bases between. This chain's CDR3 is CASSVAGTQYF. The CDR3 nucleotides are TGTGCCAGCAGCGTGGCGGGTACGCAGTATTTT.

This rearrangement joins TRBV12-3 or TRBV12-4 to TRBJ1-2; 9 bases are a match to TRBD1. J lost 3 bases, V lost 4 bases, and 6 bases had no gene match. The CDR3 contains 15 residues. The CDR3 protein is CASSSPGQGHYGYTF. For the CDR3, the DNA is TGTGCCAGCAGTTCTCCGGGACAGGGCCACTATGGCTACACCTTC.

For this clonotype: An end of the junction does not agree with germline; a read error may underlie this. The chain recombines TRBV2 with TRBJ1-2, with D hard to call. Germline loops: CDR1 SNHLY, CDR2 FYNNEI. The CDR3 has 13 amino acids. CDR3 DNA sequence: TGTGGCAGCAACCCGGGGAGGGCAGAGAGCTACACCTTC. Translated: CGSNPGRAESYTF.